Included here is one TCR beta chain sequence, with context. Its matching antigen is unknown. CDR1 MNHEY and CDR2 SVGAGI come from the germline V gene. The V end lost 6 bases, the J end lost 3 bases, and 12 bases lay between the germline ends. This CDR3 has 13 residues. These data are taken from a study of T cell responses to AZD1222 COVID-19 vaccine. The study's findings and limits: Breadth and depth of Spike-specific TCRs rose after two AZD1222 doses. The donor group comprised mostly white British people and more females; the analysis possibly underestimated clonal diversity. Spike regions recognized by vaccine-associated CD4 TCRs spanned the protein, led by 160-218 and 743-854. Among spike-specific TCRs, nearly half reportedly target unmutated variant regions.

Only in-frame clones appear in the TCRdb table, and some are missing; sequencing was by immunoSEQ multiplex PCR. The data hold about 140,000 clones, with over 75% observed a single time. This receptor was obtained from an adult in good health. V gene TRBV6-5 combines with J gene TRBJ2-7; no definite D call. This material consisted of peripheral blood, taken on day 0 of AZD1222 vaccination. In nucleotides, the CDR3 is TGTGCCAGCAGCCTCGACACCTTCTACGAGCAGTACTTC. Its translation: CASSLDTFYEQYF.